This paragraph reports one TCR beta chain. Its antigen remains unknown. The data were taken from a study of vaccination effects on CD4 cells after COVID-19. As for the study in general: Everyone in the study got two shots of either the BNT162b2 or mRNA-1273 vaccine.

Cultured cells yielded isolated CD4+ T cells after less than 11 days. All vaccine recipients tested negative for nucleocapsid antibodies and had never contracted SARS-CoV-2 infection. Replacing half the medium with IL-2 medium was done on days 3 and 7. Libraries were prepared by immunoSEQ multiplex PCR; TCRdb keeps only in-frame clonotypes and omits some of them. This sample has about 74,000 clones, with around 77% found just once. V was shortened by 8 bases and J by 4 bases, with 14 bases between the two germline ends. CDR1 is MNHNS and CDR2 is SASEGT in the germline V gene. The CDR3 runs to 13 residues.

The gene calls are TRBV6-1 and TRBJ2-5; D may be TRBD2 (5 bases). The origin of this receptor is a human donor who received a COVID-19 vaccine. Material: CD4+ T cells from PBMCs cultured without peptide, obtained before COVID-19 vaccination. The CDR3 DNA sequence: TGTGCCAGCGGTTCCGTCGCGGGAGAGACCCAGTACTTC. Translating gives CASGSVAGETQYF.